This record covers a single T cell receptor beta chain. The same CDR3 is also encoded by other DNA sequences in this sample. V shed 3 bases and J shed 4 bases, with 4 bases lying between them. Germline V gene data show CDR1 as KGHSH and CDR2 as LQKENI. This CDR3 comprises 12 residues. This record belongs to a study of blood T cell repertoires in COVID-19. Original processing notes: Amplification with reference gene primers provided the estimates of nucleated cell counts. The table came from immunoSEQ multiplex PCR; TCRdb's copy has only in-frame clones and leaves some out. V, J and clone size reflect that table, while D and trimming were determined from the DNA. The table records over 120,000 clones, about four fifths of them present only once.

The chain recombines TRBV18 with TRBJ1-3; D gene uncertain. The clonotype originates from a woman aged 80 or over with acute or convalescent COVID-19. Sequenced: peripheral blood. CDR3 loop: CASSPQGNTIYF. DNA for the CDR3: TGTGCCAGCTCACCCCAAGGAAACACCATATATTTT.